The 27 T cell receptor beta chains below come from one sample, sequenced in a study of T cell changes during pregnancy in multiple sclerosis. Produced via immunoSEQ multiplex PCR; TCRdb's table is partial and in-frame only. The data show 90,000 to 95,000 clones, roughly 93% seen once. The specimen was peripheral blood, collected in the third trimester of pregnancy. The origin of the receptors is a female donor with multiple sclerosis, enrolled in a pregnancy study.

The V call is TRBV9, the J call TRBJ1-2; TRBD1 aligns across 7 bases. With 3 bases clipped from V and 8 bases from J, the junction kept 13 bases outside the gene matches. The CDR3 length is 15 residues. Germline CDR1 and CDR2: SGDLS and YYNGEE. CDR3 protein: CASSGTDRINGGYTF. CDR3 sequence (DNA): TGTGCCAGCAGCGGCACGGACAGGATCAATGGGGGCTACACCTTC.

This clone has only one observation. The V call is TRBV12-5, the J call TRBJ2-1; 9 bases line up with TRBD2. The CDR3 consists of 21 residues. CDR1 is LGHNT, CDR2 FRNRAP, per germline. The J segment lost 0 bases and the V segment lost 1 base, leaving 16 bases of the junction unmatched. The CDR3 DNA reads TGTGCTAGTGGTTTGGAACGGGGGACTAGCTTAAAGGGGGGCTCCTACAATGAGCAGTTCTTC. It specifies CASGLERGTSLKGGSYNEQFF.

This chain uses TRBV2 with TRBJ2-1, with 8 bases matching TRBD1. V was clipped by 7 bases and J by 4 bases; unmatched bases: 6. The CDR3 runs 14 residues. CDR1 and CDR2 from the germline V gene are SNHLY and FYNNEI. The CDR3 region is CASIWQGAYNEQFF. The CDR3 region has the DNA TGTGCCAGCATCTGGCAGGGGGCTTACAATGAGCAGTTCTTC.

The V and J genes are TRBV4-1 and TRBJ2-2; a weak D match, TRBD2 (5 bases). There are 18 residues in the CDR3. The V gene's germline CDR1 is MGHRA and CDR2 YSYEKL. V lost 0 bases and J lost 0, with 14 bases in between. CDR3 residues: CASSQERSGVANTGELFF. CDR3 nucleotide sequence: TGCGCCAGCAGCCAAGAAAGAAGCGGTGTCGCGAACACCGGGGAGCTGTTTTTT.

The rearrangement links TRBV18 to TRBJ2-2; D may be TRBD1 (6 bases). CDR1 and CDR2 (germline): KGHSH, LQKENI. V dropped 1 base and J dropped 6 bases, with 9 bases sitting between them. The CDR3 is made up of 14 amino acids. The DNA of the CDR3 is TGTGCCAGCTCACCACGGACAGACTCCGGGGAGCTGTTTTTT. Translated, it gives CASSPRTDSGELFF. Together with reference TRBV18 and TRBJ2-2, the CDR3 gives the full variable domain: NAGVMQNPRHLVRRRGQEARLRCSPMKGHSHVYWYRQLPEEGLKFMVYLQKENIIDESGMPKERFSAEFPKEGPSILRIQQVVRGDSAAYFCASSPRTDSGELFFGEGSRLTVL.

V usage is TRBV5-1 and J usage is TRBJ1-1; 8 positions match TRBD1. The length of the CDR3 is 15 residues. The germline gives CDR1 SGHRS, CDR2 YFSETQ. The ends lost 4 bases at V and 1 base at J; junction bases unmatched: 6. CDR3: CASSRTGTGNTEAFF. The CDR3 DNA is TGCGCCAGCAGCCGAACAGGGACAGGGAACACTGAAGCTTTCTTT.

The chain carries TRBV19 and TRBJ1-2; TRBD1 matches 11 bases. The V segment lost 4 bases and the J segment 12 bases; nucleotides outside the gene matches: 4. The CDR3 consists of 12 residues. The V gene's germline CDR1 is LNHDA and CDR2 SQIVND (reference sequence). Here the CDR3 DNA reads TGTGCCAGTAGTACCGGGACAGGGGGAAACACCTTC. The encoded protein is CASSTGTGGNTF.

This clone came up once. The V gene is TRBV29-1, the J gene TRBJ2-5; D is possibly TRBD2 (5 bases). This CDR3 is 14 amino acids long. Trimming took off 5 bases at V and 5 bases at J, with 18 bases between the two ends. Looked up from germline, CDR1 is SQVTM and CDR2 is ANQGSEA. The CDR3 nucleotides are TGCAGCGTTACTACGGACTGGTGGCAGGAGACCCAGTACTTC. As protein: CSVTTDWWQETQYF.

This chain connects TRBV18 to TRBJ2-7, with 7 bases fitting TRBD2. This CDR3 contains 14 residues. Germline assignment: CDR1 KGHSH and CDR2 LQKENI. Unmatched junction bases numbered 3, after V lost 3 bases and J lost 1 base. The CDR3 DNA reads as TGTGCCAGCTCACCGGCGGGAGCGTCCTACGAGCAGTACTTC. Its protein product is CASSPAGASYEQYF.

The chain is built from TRBV18 and TRBJ1-4; maybe TRBD1 (5 bases). The CDR3 has 16 residues. The V and J ends lost 2 bases and 6 bases respectively, with 16 bases between them. Germline V CDR1 and CDR2: KGHSH, LQKENI. The DNA of the CDR3 is TGTGCCAGCTCACCAAAGTCGACAGATCGAGATGAAAAACTGTTTTTT. This gives the protein CASSPKSTDRDEKLFF.

The genes are TRBV6-1 and TRBJ1-5; maybe TRBD1 (5 bases). Trimming removed 1 base from V and 0 bases from J, with 7 bases in between. This CDR3 comprises 15 residues. CDR1 MNHNS and CDR2 SASEGT come from the germline V gene. The CDR3 protein is CASSEGGGSNQPQHF. The CDR3 nucleotides are TGTGCCAGCAGTGAAGGGGGGGGTAGCAATCAGCCCCAGCATTTT.

The rearrangement links TRBV6-5 to TRBJ1-2, with D perhaps matching TRBD1 (5 bases). Germline CDR1 and CDR2: MNHEY and SVGAGI. Trimming removed 6 bases from V and 2 bases from J, with 13 bases in between. The CDR3 is 14 residues long. Written as DNA, the CDR3 is TGTGCCAGCAGCCGCACGGACACGAACTATGGCTACACCTTC. Residues: CASSRTDTNYGYTF.

The chain is built from TRBV5-1 and TRBJ2-1; 8 nucleotides agree with TRBD2. The CDR3 totals 15 residues. V dropped 2 bases and J dropped 7; count of bases not matched to a gene: 8. Germline V gene lookup returns CDR1 SGHRS and CDR2 YFSETQ. CDR3 protein: CASSLLAASENEQFF. CDR3 sequence (DNA): TGCGCCAGCAGCTTACTAGCGGCTAGTGAGAATGAGCAGTTCTTC.

This chain joins TRBV27 and TRBJ2-1; a weak D match, TRBD1 (5 bases). The germline V gene encodes CDR1 MNHEY and CDR2 SMNVEV (reference sequence). V was clipped by 2 bases and J by 7 bases, with 21 bases between them. CDR3 length: 17 amino acids. The CDR3 DNA reads TGTGCCAGCAGTTTACTCCTCCCTAGTGGGGCAGGGAATGAGCAGTTCTTC. This sequence encodes CASSLLLPSGAGNEQFF.

The rearrangement joins TRBV6-5 to TRBJ1-1; D might be TRBD1 (5 bases). Per the germline V gene, CDR1 is MNHEY and CDR2 is SVGAGI. V was cut by 2 bases and J by 10 bases, with 11 bases left in between. This CDR3 region has 12 residues. The CDR3: CASSYPKGPAFF. The DNA for the CDR3 is TGTGCCAGCAGTTACCCCAAGGGGCCAGCTTTCTTT.

CDR3 sequence (DNA): TGTGCCAGCAGCTTAGGCGTGGGGCCCTCCTACGAGCAGTACTTC. Protein product: CASSLGVGPSYEQYF. The chain joins TRBV7-2 to TRBJ2-7, with D possibly TRBD1 on 5 matching bases. V lost 1 base, J lost 0 bases, and 10 bases lay in between. Per the germline V gene, CDR1 is SGHTA and CDR2 is FQGNSA. The length of the CDR3 is 15 residues. Full variable domain (remainder filled in from reference TRBV7-2 and TRBJ2-7): GAGVSQSPSNKVTEKGKDVELRCDPISGHTALYWYRQSLGQGLEFLIYFQGNSAPDKSGLPSDRFSAERTGGSVSTLTIQRTQQEDSAVYLCASSLGVGPSYEQYFGPGTRLTVT.

The chain recombines TRBV29-1 with TRBJ1-1; the D gene is possibly TRBD1 (5 bases). V lost 3 bases and J 5 bases, leaving 16 bases between the germline ends. In germline, CDR1 is SQVTM, CDR2 ANQGSEA. The CDR3 consists of 14 residues. The CDR3 DNA is TGCAGCGTTGATATCGGGGGAAAGGGGACTGAAGCTTTCTTT. This sequence encodes CSVDIGGKGTEAFF.

A single count supports this clone. The rearrangement uses TRBV5-8 and TRBJ1-1; D is unresolved. Germline V gene sequence: CDR1 SGHTS, CDR2 YDEGEE. This CDR3 spans 15 amino acids. Trimming cost V 5 bases and J 4 bases, with 18 bases left between them. The CDR3 nucleotides are TGTGCCAGCAGAGGCAATTTATACCTAGGCACTGAAGCTTTCTTT. This encodes CASRGNLYLGTEAFF.

The rearrangement uses TRBV5-1 and TRBJ2-1; no firm D call. Trimming left V 6 bases short and J 7 bases short, with 8 bases between. The CDR3 sequence is 11 residues long. The germline CDR1 and CDR2 sequences are SGHRS and YFSETQ. CDR3 bases: TGCGCCAGCATTGAACTGAATGAGCAGTTCTTC. This translates into CASIELNEQFF.

This sequence joins TRBV14 and TRBJ2-7; 7 bases agree with TRBD2. Germline V lookup: CDR1 SGHDN, CDR2 FVKESK. Trimming cost V 1 base and J 4 bases; bases outside gene matches: 7. This CDR3 has 15 amino acids. CDR3 sequence: CASSQVSAGPYEQYF. For the CDR3, the DNA is TGTGCCAGCAGCCAAGTCTCAGCGGGACCATACGAGCAGTACTTC. The entire variable domain, with the rest obtained from reference TRBV14 and TRBJ2-7, is as follows: EAGVTQFPSHSVIEKGQTVTLRCDPISGHDNLYWYRRVMGKEIKFLLHFVKESKQDESGMPNNRFLAERTGGTYSTLKVQPAELEDSGVYFCASSQVSAGPYEQYFGPGTRLTVT.

The chain links TRBV19 to TRBJ2-3; the D is unclear. Germline V gene sequence: CDR1 LNHDA, CDR2 SQIVND (reference sequence). The CDR3 runs to 15 residues. V lost 5 bases and J lost 1, with 13 bases in between. The CDR3 protein is CASSPSGLRTDTQYF. The CDR3 DNA reads as TGTGCCAGTAGTCCCAGTGGGCTACGCACAGATACGCAGTATTTT.

The chain couples TRBV2 to TRBJ2-1; 9 bases are shared with TRBD1. Looked up from germline, CDR1 is SNHLY and CDR2 is FYNNEI. This CDR3 region has 14 residues. V gave up 5 bases and J gave up 10 bases; unmatched junction bases: 9. CDR3 nucleotide sequence: TGTGCCAGCAGTTATGGACAGGGGTCAGGGGAGCAGTTCTTC. This gives the protein CASSYGQGSGEQFF.

This chain connects TRBV7-2 to TRBJ1-3; no clear D gene. The CDR3 is 18 amino acids. The V end lost 5 bases, the J end lost 0 bases, and 20 bases lay between the germline ends. Germline CDR1 reads SGHTA; CDR2 reads FQGNSA. CDR3 region: CASSPLFGSSLSGNTIYF. In nucleotides, the CDR3 is TGTGCCAGCAGCCCTCTCTTTGGGAGCTCCCTCTCTGGAAACACCATATATTTT.

The genes are TRBV6-1 and TRBJ1-4; 9 bases map to TRBD1. CDR3 length equals 14 residues. CDR1 and CDR2 from the germline V gene are MNHNS and SASEGT. J was trimmed by 7 bases and V by 8 bases; bases with no gene match: 8. The CDR3 loop reads CASGSDRGFEKLFF. CDR3 nucleotide sequence: TGTGCCAGCGGTTCGGACAGGGGATTTGAAAAACTGTTTTTT.

J is TRBJ1-2 and V is TRBV4-1, with a weak D call TRBD1 (6 bases). The CDR3 has 16 residues. The ends were cut back, 4 bases at V and 8 bases at J, with 23 bases in the middle. The germline V gene encodes CDR1 MGHRA and CDR2 YSYEKL. The CDR3 loop is CASSPHLTSGGLGYTF. The CDR3 nucleotides read TGCGCCAGCAGCCCGCACCTAACGAGCGGGGGCTTGGGCTACACCTTC.

The gene calls are TRBV14 and TRBJ2-7; TRBD2 is a possible D gene (5 bases). Germline lookup yields CDR1 SGHDN and CDR2 FVKESK. This CDR3 is 14 amino acids long. The V end lost 2 bases, the J end lost 7 bases, and 15 bases lay between the germline ends. CDR3 in amino acids: CASSQNRRTGEQYF. CDR3 sequence (DNA): TGTGCCAGCAGCCAAAATCGGAGAACGGGAGAGCAGTACTTC.

The J gene is TRBJ2-5, the V gene TRBV7-2; 9 nucleotides align to TRBD2. This CDR3 region has 16 residues. V lost 1 base, J lost 1 base, and 4 bases stayed unmatched. From germline, CDR1 is SGHTA and CDR2 FQGNSA. The CDR3 DNA is TGTGCCAGCAGCTTAGTGAGTAGCGGGAGCCAAGAGACCCAGTACTTC. This encodes CASSLVSSGSQETQYF.